One T cell receptor beta chain is described in this entry. The specificity of this receptor is unknown. Within one base of it there is no much larger clone, and no base qualities were kept. V and J are trimmed by 4 bases and 7 bases, and the gene matches miss 5 bases of the junction. The CDR3 has 15 amino acids, counting the end cysteine and phenylalanine. Just the 45-base CDR3 DNA is kept, in frame starting at base 1. CDR1 and CDR2, per the germline V gene, are MGHRA and YSYEKL. A single peripheral blood draw of approximately 120 mL on average was collected from each donor into heparinised tubes. A BD FACSAria II and a panel including CD45RO, CCR7, CD25, CD127, CD95 and CD27 were used to sort naive, central memory, regulatory and stem cell-like memory CD4+ T cells. Purity was above 95% for every sorted population. PBMCs were isolated right away by Lymphoprep density gradient centrifugation and were stained directly, without culture. Samples were stained and sorted in pairs, with one healthy donor and one patient per experiment, so that batch effects were minimized.

This sample was included in a study of beta chain features in type 1 diabetes (dated by TCRdb to between 2017 and 2018). Background on the whole study: Mean age, gender distribution, total cell number and subset yield did not differ between patients and healthy donors. A total of under 120,000,000 sorted cells were examined across all samples, and RNA yield correlated strongly with the number of cells per subset. The study compared the TCRB repertoires of sorted circulating CD4+ T cell subsets in recently diagnosed type 1 diabetes patients with those in matched healthy donors. Naive and central memory subsets were obtained from all 30 or so donors, but regulatory and stem cell-like memory subsets were isolated from only 8 patients and about 8 healthy donors.

The High Capacity cDNA Reverse Transcription Kit was used to reverse transcribe all of the isolated RNA, meaning that expressed TCRB transcripts were what got sequenced. Deep immunoSEQ sequencing was performed on naive, central memory and regulatory T cell samples, with an average of roughly 3.5 million total reads per sample. Sorted cells were lysed in RLT buffer, and RNA was extracted using DNase-treated RNeasy Micro or Mini kits according to cell number. To prevent cross-contamination, every cell subset was processed on its own, while patient and healthy donor samples were processed together. The immunoSEQ multiplex PCR was used to amplify TCRB sequences from cDNA, generating 87-bp fragments that spanned the CDR3 region. Amplicons were sequenced on the Illumina HiSeq platform. Processing in the source paper ran as follows. Synthetic template baselines were used to correct PCR bias computationally, reads within Hamming distance 2 were collapsed, and singletons that could not be merged were discarded. Reads were aligned to IMGT to assign V, D and J genes, CDR3 length, and insertions or deletions at six rearrangement sites. Clonotype counts were normalized to sorted cell number within each subset before computing true diversity and Gini coefficients with the tcR R package. The overlap coefficient, calculated on TCRB nucleotide sequences, was used to measure repertoire sharing. As a proxy for the pre-selection repertoire, out-of-frame TCRB sequences from naive cells were analyzed. TCRdb holds this immuneACCESS table with in-frame rearrangements only. Some clones are missing; in checked studies, unresolved V genes explain under half, and the rest has no known cause. D and trimming come from the DNA, and the V and J calls and clone size come from that table. The sample profile shows 350,000 to 450,000 clones; around 14% of them were found once. Roughly 0.036% of the sample comes from the top ten.

What the research found in general, with its limitations: Because cDNA rather than genomic DNA was sequenced, highly expressing activated cells could have been over-represented, although no difference in activation and CD3 levels was found between groups. The naive, central memory and regulatory TCRB repertoires appeared to resemble one another more closely among patients than among healthy donors. Patients with type 1 diabetes made fewer insertions and deleted more nucleotides at VDJ recombination sites, implying thymic rearrangement abnormalities. Because the HLA sub-analyses included only small numbers of individuals, any influence of HLA type on TCRB rearrangement was left unresolved. PCR might favor shorter templates, but patient and control samples were amplified and corrected together, so any skew would affect both groups equally. In all four CD4+ subsets, TCRB CDR3 length was moderately but significantly shorter in type 1 diabetes patients.

This chain is built from TRBV4-1 and TRBJ1-4; 11 bases in between match TRBD1. The TCR was taken from a man aged 30 to 45 in good health. Material for sequencing was naive CD4+ T cells from blood. Taken with the paper, the label for cell subset or site translates to: true naive CD4+ T cells. The DNA sequence is TGCGCCAGCAGCCTGGGGACAGGGGGTTTTGAAAAACTGTTTTTT. Its translation is CASSLGTGGFEKLFF.